Given below is one T cell receptor (beta chain) in context. Its antigen is unknown. The V and J ends lost 6 bases and 7 bases respectively, with 16 bases between them. Per germline, CDR1 KGHSH and CDR2 LQKENI. The length of the CDR3 is 14 residues. Per donor, one heparinised blood draw averaged about 116 mL. This sample was taken from a study of beta chain features in type 1 diabetes. Looking at the study overall: Sorted cells, more than 95,000,000 in number, were examined across all samples.

Expressed TCRB transcripts were sequenced because the isolated RNA had all been reverse transcribed beforehand. It was found that naive, central memory and regulatory T cell samples averaged approximately 3.5 million reads. Libraries were prepared by immunoSEQ multiplex PCR; TCRdb keeps only in-frame clonotypes and omits some of them. The table shows 600,000 to 700,000 clones, with roughly 12% occurring only once. Study observations and caveats: In all four CD4+ subsets, TCRB CDR3 length was significantly, moderately reduced in type 1 diabetes. Any HLA type influence on TCRB rearrangement was left unresolved here.

This sequence was found in a man aged 25-45 years with type 1 diabetes. V gene TRBV18 combines with J gene TRBJ1-3, with D perhaps matching TRBD1 (6 bases). The sequencing sample was made of naive CD4+ T cells from blood. CDR3 nucleotides: TGTGCCAGCTCCCCGGGACAATTGCGGAACACCATATATTTT. This sequence encodes CASSPGQLRNTIYF.